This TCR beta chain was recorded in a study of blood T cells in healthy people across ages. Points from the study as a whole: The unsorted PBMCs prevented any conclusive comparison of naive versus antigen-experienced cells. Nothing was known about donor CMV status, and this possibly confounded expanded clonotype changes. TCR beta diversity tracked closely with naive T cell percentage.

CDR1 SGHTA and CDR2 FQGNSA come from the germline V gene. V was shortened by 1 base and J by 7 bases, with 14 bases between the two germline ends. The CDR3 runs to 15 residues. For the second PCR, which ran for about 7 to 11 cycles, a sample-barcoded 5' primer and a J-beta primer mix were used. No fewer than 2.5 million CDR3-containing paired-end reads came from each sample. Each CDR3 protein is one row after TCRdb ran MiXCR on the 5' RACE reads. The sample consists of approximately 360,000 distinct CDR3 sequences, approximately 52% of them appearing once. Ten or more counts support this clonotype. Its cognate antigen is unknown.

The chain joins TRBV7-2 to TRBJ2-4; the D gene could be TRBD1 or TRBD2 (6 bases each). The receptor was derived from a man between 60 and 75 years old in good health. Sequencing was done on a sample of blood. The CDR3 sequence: CASSLEGGRFNIQYF. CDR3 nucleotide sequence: TGTGCCAGCAGCTTAGAGGGGGGACGATTTAACATTCAGTACTTC.